This T cell receptor beta chain came from a study of blood T cell repertoires in COVID-19. Assay used: immunoSEQ multiplex PCR; TCRdb lists only in-frame clones, some missing. Among about 33,000 clones listed, approximately 85% were seen once. V was pared by 6 bases and J by 4 bases, with 6 bases between. CDR3 length: 10 residues. Germline CDR1 is DFQATT and CDR2 is SNEGSKA (reference sequence). This sequence joins TRBV20-1 and TRBJ2-5; D is unresolved. Specimen: peripheral blood. The clonotype was recovered from a human donor in a cohort sampled during active COVID-19. This chain's CDR3 is CSAARETQYF. CDR3 DNA sequence: TGCAGTGCCGCTAGAGAGACCCAGTACTTC.